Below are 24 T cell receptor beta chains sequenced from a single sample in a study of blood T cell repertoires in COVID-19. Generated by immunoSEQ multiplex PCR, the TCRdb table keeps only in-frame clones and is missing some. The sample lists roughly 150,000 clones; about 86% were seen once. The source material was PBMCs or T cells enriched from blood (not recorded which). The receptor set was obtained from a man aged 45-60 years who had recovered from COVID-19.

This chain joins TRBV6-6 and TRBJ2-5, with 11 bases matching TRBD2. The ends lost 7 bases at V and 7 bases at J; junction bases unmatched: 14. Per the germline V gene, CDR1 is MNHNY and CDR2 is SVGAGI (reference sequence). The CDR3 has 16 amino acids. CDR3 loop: CASKTVAGGTVGTQYF. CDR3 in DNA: TGTGCCAGCAAGACCGTAGCGGGGGGGACCGTTGGGACCCAGTACTTC.

CDR3 loop: CASTQGSFNTGELFF. CDR3 bases: TGCGCCAGCACGCAGGGATCTTTCAACACCGGGGAGCTGTTTTTT. The chain couples TRBV4-1 to TRBJ2-2, with D perhaps TRBD1 (5 bases). Trimming took 7 bases from V and 2 from J, leaving 14 bases between them. Germline V lookup: CDR1 MGHRA, CDR2 YSYEKL. The CDR3 length is 15 residues.

CDR3 region: CAWSAPSTDTQYF. For the CDR3, the DNA is TGTGCCTGGAGTGCCCCTAGCACAGATACGCAGTATTTT. The chain combines TRBV30 with TRBJ2-3; no clear D gene. This CDR3 spans 13 amino acids. Looked up from germline, CDR1 is GTSNPN and CDR2 is SVGIG (reference sequence). V dropped 1 base and J dropped 0 bases, with 5 bases sitting between them.

The CDR3 loop is CASSLGDNTDTQYF. For the CDR3, the DNA is TGCGCCAGCAGCTTAGGGGATAACACAGATACGCAGTATTTT. J is TRBJ2-3 and V is TRBV5-1; tentatively, D is TRBD1 (5 bases). With 2 bases removed from V and 2 bases from J, the gap between germline ends came to 9 bases. Per germline, CDR1 SGHRS and CDR2 YFSETQ. The CDR3 has 14 residues.

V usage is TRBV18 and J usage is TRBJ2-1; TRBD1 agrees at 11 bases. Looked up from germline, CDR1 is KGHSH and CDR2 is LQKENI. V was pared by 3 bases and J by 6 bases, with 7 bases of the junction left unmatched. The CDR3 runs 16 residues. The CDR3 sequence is CASSPRDRGLGNEQFF. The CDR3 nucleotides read TGTGCCAGCTCACCCCGGGACAGGGGGTTAGGCAATGAGCAGTTCTTC.

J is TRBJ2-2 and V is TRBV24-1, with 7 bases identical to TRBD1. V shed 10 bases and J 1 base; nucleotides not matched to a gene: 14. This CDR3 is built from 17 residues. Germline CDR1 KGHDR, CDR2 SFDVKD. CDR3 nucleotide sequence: TGTGCCACAGAATTCTACCCCCGGACAGGGAACACCGGGGAGCTGTTTTTT. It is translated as CATEFYPRTGNTGELFF.

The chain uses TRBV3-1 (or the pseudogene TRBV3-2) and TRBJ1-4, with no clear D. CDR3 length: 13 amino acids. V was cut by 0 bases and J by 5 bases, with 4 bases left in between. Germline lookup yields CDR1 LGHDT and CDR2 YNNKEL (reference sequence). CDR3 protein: CASSQDRNEKLFF. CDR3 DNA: TGTGCCAGCAGCCAAGATAGAAATGAAAAACTGTTTTTT.

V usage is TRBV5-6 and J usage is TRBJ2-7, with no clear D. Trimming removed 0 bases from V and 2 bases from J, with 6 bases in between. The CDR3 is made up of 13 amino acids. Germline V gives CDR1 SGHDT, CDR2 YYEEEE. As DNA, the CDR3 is TGTGCCAGCAGCTTGGCCTCCCCCTACGAGCAGTACTTC. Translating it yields CASSLASPYEQYF.

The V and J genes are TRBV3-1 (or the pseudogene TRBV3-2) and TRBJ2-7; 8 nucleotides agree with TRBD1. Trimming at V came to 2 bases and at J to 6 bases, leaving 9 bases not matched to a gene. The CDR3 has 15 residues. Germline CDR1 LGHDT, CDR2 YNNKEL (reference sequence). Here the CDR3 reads CASSQQGARGGEQYF. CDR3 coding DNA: TGTGCCAGCAGCCAACAGGGGGCGAGAGGGGGCGAGCAGTACTTC.

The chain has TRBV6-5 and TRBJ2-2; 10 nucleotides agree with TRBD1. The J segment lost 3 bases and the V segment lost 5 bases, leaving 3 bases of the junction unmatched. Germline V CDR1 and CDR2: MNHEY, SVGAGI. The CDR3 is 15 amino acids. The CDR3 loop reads CASSLGQGDTGELFF. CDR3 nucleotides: TGTGCCAGCAGTCTTGGACAGGGGGACACCGGGGAGCTGTTTTTT.

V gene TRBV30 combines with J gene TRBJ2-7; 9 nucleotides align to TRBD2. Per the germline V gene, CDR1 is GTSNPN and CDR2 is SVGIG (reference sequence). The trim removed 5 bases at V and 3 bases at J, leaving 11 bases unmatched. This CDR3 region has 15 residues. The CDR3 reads CAWVPISGGNYEQYF. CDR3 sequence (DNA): TGTGCCTGGGTCCCTATTAGCGGGGGTAACTACGAGCAGTACTTC.

The CDR3 spells CAISDTNQPQHF. DNA for the CDR3: TGTGCCATCAGTGACACAAATCAGCCCCAGCATTTT. This chain connects TRBV10-3 to TRBJ1-5; D gene ambiguous. CDR1 and CDR2 (germline): ENHRY, SYGVKD. The CDR3 is 12 amino acids. V was shortened by 3 bases and J by 4 bases, with 4 bases between the two germline ends.

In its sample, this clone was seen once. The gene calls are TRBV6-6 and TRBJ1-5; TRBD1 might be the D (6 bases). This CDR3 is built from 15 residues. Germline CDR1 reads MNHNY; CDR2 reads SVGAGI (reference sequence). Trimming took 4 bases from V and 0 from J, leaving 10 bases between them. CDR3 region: CASSLDRNSNQPQHF. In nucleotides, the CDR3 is TGTGCCAGCAGTTTGGACAGAAATAGCAATCAGCCCCAGCATTTT.

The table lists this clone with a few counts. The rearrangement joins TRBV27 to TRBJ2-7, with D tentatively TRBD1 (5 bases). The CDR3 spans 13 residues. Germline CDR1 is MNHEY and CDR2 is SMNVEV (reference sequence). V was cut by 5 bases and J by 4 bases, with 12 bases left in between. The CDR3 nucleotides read TGTGCCAGCAGTATAGGACAATGGTACGAGCAGTACTTC. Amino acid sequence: CASSIGQWYEQYF.

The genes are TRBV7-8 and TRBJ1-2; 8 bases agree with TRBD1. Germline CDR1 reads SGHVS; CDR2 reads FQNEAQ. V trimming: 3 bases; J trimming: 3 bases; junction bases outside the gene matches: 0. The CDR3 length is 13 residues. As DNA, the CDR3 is TGTGCCAGCAGCTTGGACAGGGACTATGGCTACACCTTC. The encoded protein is CASSLDRDYGYTF.

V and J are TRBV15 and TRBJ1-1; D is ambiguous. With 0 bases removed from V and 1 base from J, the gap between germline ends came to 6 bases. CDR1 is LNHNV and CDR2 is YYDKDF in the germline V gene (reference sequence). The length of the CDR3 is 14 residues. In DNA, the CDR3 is TGTGCCACCAGCAGAGAACAAACGAACACTGAAGCTTTCTTT. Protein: CATSREQTNTEAFF.

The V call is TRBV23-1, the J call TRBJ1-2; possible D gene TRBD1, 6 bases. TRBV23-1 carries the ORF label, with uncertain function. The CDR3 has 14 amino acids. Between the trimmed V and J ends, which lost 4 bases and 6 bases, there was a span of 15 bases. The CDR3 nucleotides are TGCGCCAGCAGTCCCCGGACAGTTCTTAATGGCTACACCTTC. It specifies CASSPRTVLNGYTF.

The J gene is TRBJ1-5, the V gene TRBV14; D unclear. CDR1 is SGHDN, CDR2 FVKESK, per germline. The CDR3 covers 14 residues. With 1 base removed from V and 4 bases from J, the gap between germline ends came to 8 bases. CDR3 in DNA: TGTGCCAGCAGCCAAGTTGGCGGGAATCAGCCCCAGCATTTT. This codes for CASSQVGGNQPQHF.

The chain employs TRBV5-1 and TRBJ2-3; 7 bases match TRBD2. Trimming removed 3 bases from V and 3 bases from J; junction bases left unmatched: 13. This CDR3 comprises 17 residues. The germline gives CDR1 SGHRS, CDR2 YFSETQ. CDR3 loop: CASSWGTRLRGTDTQYF. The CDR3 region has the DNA TGCGCCAGCAGCTGGGGGACGAGGTTGCGGGGGACAGATACGCAGTATTTT. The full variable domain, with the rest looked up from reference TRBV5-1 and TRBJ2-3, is KAGVTQTPRYLIKTRGQQVTLSCSPISGHRSVSWYQQTPGQGLQFLFEYFSETQRNKGNFPGRFSGRQFSNSRSEMNVSTLELGDSALYLCASSWGTRLRGTDTQYFGPGTRLTVL.

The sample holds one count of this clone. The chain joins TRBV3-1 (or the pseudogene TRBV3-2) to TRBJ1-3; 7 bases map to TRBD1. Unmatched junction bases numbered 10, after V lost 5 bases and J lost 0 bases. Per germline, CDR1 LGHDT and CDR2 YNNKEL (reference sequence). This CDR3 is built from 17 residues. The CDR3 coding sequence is TGTGCCAGCAGCGTACGACAGGGCCCCCCCTCTGGAAACACCATATATTTT. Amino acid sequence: CASSVRQGPPSGNTIYF.

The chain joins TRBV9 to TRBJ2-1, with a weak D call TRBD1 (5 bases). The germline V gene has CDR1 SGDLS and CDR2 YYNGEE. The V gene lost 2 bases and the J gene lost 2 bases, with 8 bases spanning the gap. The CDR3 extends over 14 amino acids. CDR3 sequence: CASSVQGAYNEQFF. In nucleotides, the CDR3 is TGTGCCAGCAGCGTCCAGGGCGCCTACAATGAGCAGTTCTTC.

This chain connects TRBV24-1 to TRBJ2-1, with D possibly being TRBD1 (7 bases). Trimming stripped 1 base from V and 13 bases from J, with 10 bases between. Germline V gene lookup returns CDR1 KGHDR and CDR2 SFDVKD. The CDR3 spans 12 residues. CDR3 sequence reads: CATSDFRGEQFF. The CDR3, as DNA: TGTGCCACCAGTGATTTCAGGGGGGAACAGTTCTTC.

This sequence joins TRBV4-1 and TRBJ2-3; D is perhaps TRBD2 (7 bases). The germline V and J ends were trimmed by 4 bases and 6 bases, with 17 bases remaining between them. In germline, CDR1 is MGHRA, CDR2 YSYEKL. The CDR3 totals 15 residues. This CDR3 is CASSPRGGGGDTQYF. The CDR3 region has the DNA TGCGCCAGCAGCCCCCGAGGAGGGGGGGGTGATACGCAGTATTTT.

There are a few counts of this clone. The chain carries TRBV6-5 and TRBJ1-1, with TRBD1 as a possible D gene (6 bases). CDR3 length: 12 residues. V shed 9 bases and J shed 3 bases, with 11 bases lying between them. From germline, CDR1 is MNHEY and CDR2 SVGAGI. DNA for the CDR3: TGTGCCAGTACTACAGGGTACACTGAAGCTTTCTTT. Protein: CASTTGYTEAFF.